Listed here are 21 T cell receptor beta chains from one sample, sequenced in a study of cytomegalovirus exposure and HLA in healthy donors. The data were produced by immunoSEQ multiplex PCR, yet TCRdb's version contains in-frame clones alone and is incomplete. The sample lists 200,000 or so clones; less than 90% were seen once. Specimen: PBMCs. The receptors stem from a woman aged 18-30 years in good health and CMV-seronegative.

This chain joins TRBV28 and TRBJ2-7; weak D call: TRBD1 (6 bases). Germline assignment: CDR1 MDHEN and CDR2 SYDVKM. The CDR3 has 13 amino acids. Trimming stripped 9 bases from V and 2 bases from J, with 14 bases between. CDR3 bases: TGTGCCAGTCGACAGGCGGCCGCCTACGAGCAGTACTTC. It codes for CASRQAAAYEQYF.

In this sample, this clone turned up once. The CDR3 protein is CASSLQGYTEAFF. The DNA for the CDR3 is TGTGCCAGCAGCTTGCAGGGGTACACTGAAGCTTTCTTT. The genes are TRBV5-6 and TRBJ1-1; TRBD1 is a possible D gene (6 bases). The germline V and J ends were trimmed by 1 base and 3 bases, with 7 bases remaining between them. Germline values: CDR1 SGHDT, CDR2 YYEEEE. This CDR3 comprises 13 residues.

This clone was observed once. J is TRBJ1-1 and V is TRBV7-6, with 7 bases identical to TRBD1. This CDR3 spans 16 amino acids. In germline, CDR1 is SGHVS, CDR2 FNYEAQ. J lost 4 bases, V lost 1 base, and 9 bases had no gene match. The CDR3, as DNA: TGTGCCAGCAGCTTAGGGACAGGCCAGGGGTTCACTGAAGCTTTCTTT. Protein sequence: CASSLGTGQGFTEAFF.

This sequence joins TRBV6-1 and TRBJ1-1; TRBD1 agrees at 9 bases. Trimming took 6 bases from V and 7 from J; bases not matched to a gene: 9. The CDR3 totals 14 residues. Germline CDR1 reads MNHNS; CDR2 reads SASEGT. As DNA, the CDR3 is TGTGCCAGCAGGCCCACCACAGGGGGCGGTGAAGCTTTCTTT. It is translated as CASRPTTGGGEAFF.

This chain links TRBV27 with TRBJ1-2; 7 positions match TRBD1. V lost 5 bases to trimming and J lost 4 bases; unmatched junction nucleotides: 1. CDR3 length: 12 residues. Germline V gene data show CDR1 as MNHEY and CDR2 as SMNVEV (reference sequence). The CDR3 sequence: CASSRDSYGYTF. DNA of the CDR3: TGTGCCAGCAGTAGGGACAGCTATGGCTACACCTTC.

As for this clone: Other nucleotide sequences from this sample produce the same CDR3. V usage is TRBV14 and J usage is TRBJ1-1, with D unresolved. The CDR3 covers 13 residues. The V end lost 4 bases, the J end lost 0 bases, and 6 bases lay between the germline ends. Germline CDR1 is SGHDN and CDR2 is FVKESK. The CDR3 here is CASSRGMNTEAFF. DNA of the CDR3: TGTGCCAGCAGCCGTGGGATGAACACTGAAGCTTTCTTT.

The chain uses TRBV29-1 and TRBJ1-1; the match to TRBD1 covers 9 bases. The CDR3 is 13 amino acids. The germline V gene has CDR1 SQVTM and CDR2 ANQGSEA. The ends lost 3 bases at V and 5 bases at J; junction bases unmatched: 4. The CDR3 nucleotides read TGCAGCGTTGAGGGACAGGGTATGACTGAAGCTTTCTTT. Translating it yields CSVEGQGMTEAFF.

V is TRBV5-1 and J is TRBJ2-7; 9 bases match TRBD2. The CDR3 spans 17 residues. The V segment lost 3 bases and the J segment 7 bases; nucleotides outside the gene matches: 17. The germline gives CDR1 SGHRS, CDR2 YFSETQ. CDR3 protein: CASSSRLAGGPVEEQYF. CDR3 coding DNA: TGCGCCAGCAGCTCCCGTCTGGCGGGAGGGCCAGTGGAAGAGCAGTACTTC.

In its sample, this clone was seen once. The chain uses TRBV10-3 and TRBJ2-7, with D possibly being TRBD2 (6 bases). V was clipped by 0 bases and J by 4 bases, with 7 bases between them. The germline CDR1 and CDR2 sequences are ENHRY and SYGVKD. The CDR3 covers 13 residues. CDR3 sequence (DNA): TGTGCCATCAGTGAGTCGGAGGGATACGAGCAGTACTTC. Its protein product is CAISESEGYEQYF.

The J gene is TRBJ1-5, the V gene TRBV28; 7 positions match TRBD1. Per germline, CDR1 MDHEN and CDR2 SYDVKM. V trimming: 10 bases; J trimming: 4 bases; junction bases outside the gene matches: 7. This CDR3 comprises 13 residues. CDR3 DNA: TGTGCCACCGTAAGACAGGGTAATCAGCCCCAGCATTTT. Translating gives CATVRQGNQPQHF.

This chain uses TRBV5-1 with TRBJ2-7, with 11 bases fitting TRBD2. The CDR3 runs to 16 residues. Per germline, CDR1 SGHRS and CDR2 YFSETQ. The V and J ends lost 2 bases and 4 bases, in that order; junction bases with no gene match: 8. The CDR3 DNA is TGCGCCAGCAGCTTCTTCACTAGCGGGAGTGCTTACGAGCAGTACTTC. Its protein is CASSFFTSGSAYEQYF.

The CDR3 loop reads CASSLASLGGEETQYF. CDR3 nucleotides: TGCGCCAGCAGCTTGGCGTCGTTGGGGGGCGAAGAGACCCAGTACTTC. The J gene is TRBJ2-5, the V gene TRBV5-1; tentatively, D is TRBD1 or TRBD2 (6 bases each). The CDR3 totals 16 residues. Looked up from germline, CDR1 is SGHRS and CDR2 is YFSETQ. V was clipped by 0 bases and J by 3 bases, with 15 bases between them.

As to this clone: Other DNA sequences in this specimen translate into the identical CDR3. The chain couples TRBV29-1 to TRBJ2-7, with 7 bases identical to TRBD1. This CDR3 spans 12 amino acids. V lost 1 base, J lost 6 bases, and 3 bases stayed unmatched. Germline CDR1 and CDR2: SQVTM and ANQGSEA. Here the CDR3 DNA reads TGCAGCGTTGAAGGACAGGGTGTCGAGCAGTACTTC. Translated, it gives CSVEGQGVEQYF.

The rearrangement links TRBV9 to TRBJ2-1; unclear D gene. The CDR3 totals 13 residues. The germline gives CDR1 SGDLS, CDR2 YYNGEE. Trimming removed 3 bases from V and 8 bases from J, with 12 bases in between. Here the CDR3 DNA reads TGTGCCAGCAGCGAGCTCTGGGGTGATGAGCAGTTCTTC. Its protein is CASSELWGDEQFF. The variable domain in full, with the rest retrieved from reference TRBV9 and TRBJ2-1, is DSGVTQTPKHLITATGQRVTLRCSPRSGDLSVYWYQQSLDQGLQFLIQYYNGEERAKGNILERFSAQQFPDLHSELNLSSLELGDSALYFCASSELWGDEQFFGPGTRLTVL.

This clone was counted between two and nine times. The V gene is TRBV29-1, the J gene TRBJ2-7; 7 bases are a match to TRBD2. Losses at the gene ends were 6 bases for V and 7 bases for J; bases not matched to a gene: 12. Germline loops: CDR1 SQVTM, CDR2 ANQGSEA. The CDR3 totals 13 residues. CDR3 sequence reads: CSVSRTSFGEQYF. For the CDR3, the DNA is TGCAGCGTCTCCCGGACTAGTTTCGGGGAGCAGTACTTC.

The CDR3 sequence: CSVRLRDTEQYF. For the CDR3, the DNA is TGCAGCGTTCGCCTGCGGGACACCGAGCAGTACTTC. The V and J genes are TRBV29-1 and TRBJ2-7; D possibly uses TRBD1 or TRBD2 (6 bases each). The V end lost 5 bases, the J end lost 6 bases, and 14 bases lay between the germline ends. Germline V gives CDR1 SQVTM, CDR2 ANQGSEA. This CDR3 is 12 amino acids long.

J is TRBJ2-7 and V is TRBV28, with 11 bases identical to TRBD2. The CDR3 totals 16 residues. Germline-derived CDR1 and CDR2 are MDHEN and SYDVKM. The V segment lost 3 bases and the J segment 2 bases; nucleotides outside the gene matches: 6. The CDR3 sequence is CASSFLTSGTTYEQYF. The CDR3 region has the DNA TGTGCCAGCAGTTTTCTGACTAGCGGGACCACCTACGAGCAGTACTTC. Supplemented by reference TRBV28 and TRBJ2-7, the full variable domain reads DVKVTQSSRYLVKRTGEKVFLECVQDMDHENMFWYRQDPGLGLRLIYFSYDVKMKEKGDIPEGYSVSREKKERFSLILESASTNQTSMYLCASSFLTSGTTYEQYFGPGTRLTVT.

This chain connects TRBV2 to TRBJ1-3; no firm D call. The ends were cut back, 4 bases at V and 0 bases at J, with 10 bases in the middle. Germline V gene sequence: CDR1 SNHLY, CDR2 FYNNEI. The CDR3 spans 15 residues. In DNA, the CDR3 is TGTGCCAGCAGTGGACTCAGGAACTCTGGAAACACCATATATTTT. Protein sequence: CASSGLRNSGNTIYF.

DNA of the CDR3: TGTGCCAGCAGCCGTATAGCGGGAGGTCAGTCCGATACGCAGTATTTT. It translates to CASSRIAGGQSDTQYF. The chain combines TRBV28 with TRBJ2-3; 10 nucleotides line up with TRBD2. Germline V lookup: CDR1 MDHEN, CDR2 SYDVKM. Trimming at V came to 6 bases and at J to 6 bases, leaving 12 bases not matched to a gene. This CDR3 comprises 16 residues.

V and J are TRBV27 and TRBJ1-1, with 8 bases matching TRBD1. The length of the CDR3 is 14 residues. Germline V gene sequence: CDR1 MNHEY, CDR2 SMNVEV (reference sequence). Unmatched junction bases numbered 4, after V lost 6 bases and J lost 1 base. CDR3 nucleotides: TGTGCCAGCAGCCCGGGGACAGGGAACACTGAAGCTTTCTTT. Translating gives CASSPGTGNTEAFF.

This rearrangement joins TRBV7-9 to TRBJ2-7; 8 bases align to TRBD2. This CDR3 comprises 13 residues. Per germline, CDR1 SEHNR and CDR2 FQNEAQ (reference sequence). V lost 5 bases and J lost 7; bases outside the gene matches: 7. The CDR3, as DNA: TGTGCCAGCAGCCCCGGGGGGGGGCTTGAGCAGTACTTC. Translated: CASSPGGGLEQYF.